This TCR beta chain originates from a study of cytomegalovirus exposure and HLA in healthy donors. At the level of the study: Caucasian-associated ancestry cluster membership applied to less than 85% of around 400 genotyped donors.

The V gene lost 0 bases and the J gene lost 3 bases, with 12 bases spanning the gap. This CDR3 region has 15 residues. From germline, CDR1 is LGHNA and CDR2 YNFKEQ. Amplification used 60 Vbeta primers and 13 Jbeta primers. Only in-frame clones appear in the TCRdb table, and some are missing; sequencing was by immunoSEQ multiplex PCR. The data contain about 210,000 clones, about 85% of them singletons. V and J are TRBV4-2 and TRBJ2-7; D unresolved. The material sequenced was PBMCs. This receptor was identified in a girl aged 2 to 10 in good health and CMV-seronegative. The CDR3 spells CASSQDLDSRYEQYF. DNA for the CDR3: TGTGCCAGCAGCCAAGATCTCGATAGCCGCTACGAGCAGTACTTC.